Below, one T cell receptor (beta chain) is given with its context. Its antigen is still unknown. This specimen belongs to a study of neoadjuvant anti-PD-1 for oral cavity cancer. Libraries were prepared by immunoSEQ multiplex PCR; TCRdb keeps only in-frame clonotypes and omits some of them. The sample includes about 14,000 clones, 70% to 75% of them seen just once. Analysis of PBMCs was direct, with no culture step. Study observations and caveats: Treg/Th17 ratio rose with pretreatment blood and fell with post-treatment tumor TCRbeta clonality. With a few patients per group, TCR findings need larger cohorts.

The germline V gene has CDR1 LNHNV and CDR2 YYDKDF (reference sequence). V dropped 4 bases and J dropped 5 bases, with 8 bases sitting between them. There are 13 residues in the CDR3. The clonotype comes from a person aged 40-85 years with oral cavity squamous cell carcinoma. This chain joins TRBV15 and TRBJ2-2; unclear D gene. Material: PBMCs, obtained before nivolumab (anti-PD-1) treatment. The CDR3 region has the DNA TGTGCCACCAGCAATCTGGGGACCGGGGAGCTGTTTTTT. Protein product: CATSNLGTGELFF.